Listed below are T cell receptor beta chains from one sample, sequenced in a study of monozygotic twins with inflammatory bowel disease. Reprocessing the 5' RACE reads, TCRdb reports a single entry for every CDR3 protein and omits DNA. Recorded here are about 380,000 distinct CDR3 sequences; the top ten clones represent about 2.5%. Sequencing used blood. The receptors come from a human donor with ulcerative colitis or Crohn's disease, or a healthy co-twin of an affected twin (not recorded which). The CDR3 runs from the conserved cysteine through the conserved F or W.

cdr3_aa	v_call	j_call
CASSSRDHDQNTEAFF	TRBV7-9	TRBJ1-1
CAARTGSPLYGYTF	TRBV24-1	TRBJ1-2
CASSLAGPESPLHF	TRBV12-3/TRBV12-4	TRBJ1-6
CASSPSKMYSYNEQFF	TRBV18	TRBJ2-1
CASSGSSYNEQFF	TRBV5-1	TRBJ2-1
CSVAGTGTAETQYF	TRBV29-1	TRBJ2-5
CATSETQGAAGELFF	TRBV24-1	TRBJ2-2
CASSYNPGPPSTGELFF	TRBV6-5	TRBJ2-2
CASSQAGSGGANYEQYF	TRBV4-2	TRBJ2-7
CASSSTGTPQETQYF	TRBV7-7	TRBJ2-5
CASSYWTGPFEQYF	TRBV5-6	TRBJ2-7
CASSQLRSNAEAFF	TRBV14	TRBJ1-1
CASSYGANEDSPPSWGEQYF	TRBV6-2/TRBV6-3	TRBJ2-7
CAIRGEVGTEAFF	TRBV10-3	TRBJ1-1
CSVIPGQGSKNIQYF	TRBV29-1	TRBJ2-4
CSAGGLAGGLAKNIQYF	TRBV20-1	TRBJ2-4
CASSPRLAGGYEQYF	TRBV28	TRBJ2-7
CATSRDEGYEQYF	TRBV15	TRBJ2-7
CASSPRTGGKYNSPLHF	TRBV7-2	TRBJ1-6
CSAYRVGTYEQYF	TRBV20-1	TRBJ2-7
CASSLTPRRNDEQYF	TRBV7-3	TRBJ2-7
CASSGQGLAGDHYHTDTQYF	TRBV28	TRBJ2-3
CASSLTNGAGELFF	TRBV5-5	TRBJ2-2
CSVEDTGTGGSYEQYF	TRBV29-1	TRBJ2-7
CASSLVGPRRSNQPQHF	TRBV5-1	TRBJ1-5
CASSFPNSYEQYF	TRBV7-9	TRBJ2-7
CAISESGSGKTYEQYF	TRBV10-3	TRBJ2-7
CASAGGGTYNEQFF	TRBV30	TRBJ2-1
CASSVGSGGETQYF	TRBV9	TRBJ2-5
CASSPDLTEAFF	TRBV5-4	TRBJ1-1
CASSEAGNRLTGKGRAGELFF	TRBV2	TRBJ2-2
CASSLYNGGYNEQFF	TRBV7-3	TRBJ2-1
CASSLGVSGAGYTF	TRBV12-3/TRBV12-4	TRBJ1-2
CASSVMDREVDTQYF	TRBV9	TRBJ2-3
CARSYPGTVNTGELFF	TRBV7-2	TRBJ2-2
CASSPQGANNSPLHF	TRBV7-9	TRBJ1-6
CSTRERGSEQYF	TRBV20-1	TRBJ2-7
CASSLLGGMYEQYF	TRBV12-3/TRBV12-4	TRBJ2-7
CSVKVTTEAFF	TRBV29-1	TRBJ1-1
CSVEWGPETQYF	TRBV29-1	TRBJ2-5
CASSFGTSGGGYNEQFF	TRBV6-5	TRBJ2-1
CASSLEQLNYEQYF	TRBV5-1	TRBJ2-7
CASSLGISLNTEAFF	TRBV7-2	TRBJ1-1
CASSATPGLAAENEQYF	TRBV7-9	TRBJ2-7
CASSGTNMNTEAFF	TRBV18	TRBJ1-1
CASSQDPTGTDFYGYTF	TRBV4-3	TRBJ1-2
CASSLGRLDTQYF	TRBV11-3	TRBJ2-3
CASSQGLGNLNYGYTF	TRBV3-1	TRBJ1-2
CASSFSLAYEQYF	TRBV12-3/TRBV12-4	TRBJ2-7
CASSSGQGSGTDTQYF	TRBV7-6	TRBJ2-3
CAIRQGVTGELFF	TRBV2	TRBJ2-2
CASSHPGTGGLFPLIPYEQYF	TRBV6-5	TRBJ2-7
CASSPGSGWAEAFF	TRBV7-2	TRBJ1-1